The clone carrying this T cell receptor (beta chain) was recorded at least ten times. Its antigen is unidentified. TCRdb re-called the 5' RACE reads through MiXCR, storing one row per CDR3 protein. This sample has 200,000 or so distinct CDR3 sequences, with 25% to 30% found just once. This specimen comes from a study of CD8 T cells in ankylosing spondylitis. Study outcomes and limitations: Relatively rare in peripheral blood, disease-linked clones were also CD8+. Blood from ankylosing spondylitis patients appeared to carry a characteristic roughly eight-variant TCR beta motif.

Sequenced sample: blood, either unsorted or a sorted T cell fraction (not recorded which). The clonotype was recovered from a male donor with ankylosing spondylitis or in good health (not recorded which).

The CDR3 loop is CASSLAGNSLGEQYF. CDR3 in DNA: TGCGCCAGCAGCTTGGCGGGGAATAGCCTAGGCGAGCAGTACTTC. V usage is TRBV5-1 and J usage is TRBJ2-7; tentatively, D is TRBD2 (5 bases). V was shortened by 0 bases and J by 6 bases, with 16 bases between the two germline ends. The CDR3 contains 15 residues. Looked up from germline, CDR1 is SGHRS and CDR2 is YFSETQ. The full variable domain, rest sourced from reference TRBV5-1 and TRBJ2-7, is KAGVTQTPRYLIKTRGQQVTLSCSPISGHRSVSWYQQTPGQGLQFLFEYFSETQRNKGNFPGRFSGRQFSNSRSEMNVSTLELGDSALYLCASSLAGNSLGEQYFGPGTRLTVT.